This T cell receptor beta chain was recorded in a study of T cells in Graves' hyperthyroidism and ophthalmopathy. Study overall: Peripheral blood was acquired at first diagnosis, ahead of any therapy whatsoever. Findings of the study overall: Blood held most thyroid clonotypes expanded above 0.001 frequency.

Amplification of TCR beta CDR3 regions was performed using RNA transcripts as template. RT-PCR in the first round (using the HTBI primer set) targeted the TCR CDR3. TCRdb re-derived calls from the multiplex PCR reads in MiXCR, one entry per CDR3 protein. The table records about 360,000 distinct CDR3 sequences, 25% of them present only once. Hyperthyroidism of Graves' type that showed no ophthalmopathy progression within 18 months was stable. V lost 8 bases, J lost 7 bases, and 17 bases lay in between. The CDR3 extends over 14 amino acids. Germline CDR1 is SNHLY and CDR2 is FYNNEI. This clonotype was found a few times. Its antigen is not known.

The material sequenced was blood. The V gene is TRBV2, the J gene TRBJ2-2; no clear D. The receptor was isolated from a man in his fifties with Graves' hyperthyroidism. Here the CDR3 DNA reads TGTGCCAGCGGGCCCCCCAATCAGATCGGGGAGCTGTTTTTT. As protein: CASGPPNQIGELFF.